The 18 T cell receptor beta chains presented below share a single source sample, sequenced in a study of vaccination effects on CD4 cells after COVID-19. The antigens of these receptors remain unknown. Sequencing in the ViraFEST assay came after antigen-specific CD4+ T cells had been expanded with viral peptide pools, which were used to stimulate PBMC. Between days 9 and 11 of culture, CD4+ T cells were separated out. Testing of the vaccine recipients showed negative nucleocapsid antibodies and no prior SARS-CoV-2 infection. Generated by immunoSEQ multiplex PCR, the TCRdb table keeps only in-frame clones and is missing some. The sample holds about 68,000 clones, under 90% seen once. The source was CD4+ T cells from PBMCs cultured with SARS-CoV-2 spike peptides, collected before COVID-19 vaccination. All receptors derive from a human donor who received a COVID-19 vaccine.

J is TRBJ2-1 and V is TRBV11-3; tentative D call: TRBD1 (6 bases). Germline V gives CDR1 SGHNT, CDR2 YENEEA. The CDR3 consists of 14 residues. V lost 3 bases, J lost 8 bases, and 14 bases lay in between. The CDR3 is CASSFRGDIDEQFF. DNA of the CDR3: TGTGCCAGCAGCTTCAGGGGTGATATAGATGAGCAGTTCTTC.

This chain connects TRBV28 to TRBJ2-5, with a weak D call TRBD1 (6 bases). The CDR3 spans 14 residues. V lost 10 bases to trimming and J lost 1 base, with 16 bases between them. Looked up from germline, CDR1 is MDHEN and CDR2 is SYDVKM. The CDR3 coding sequence is TGTGCCATCAAGGGACCGACAGGCCAAGAGACCCAGTACTTC. Residues: CAIKGPTGQETQYF. Supplemented by reference TRBV28 and TRBJ2-5, the full variable domain reads DVKVTQSSRYLVKRTGEKVFLECVQDMDHENMFWYRQDPGLGLRLIYFSYDVKMKEKGDIPEGYSVSREKKERFSLILESASTNQTSMYLCAIKGPTGQETQYFGPGTRLLVL.

The chain couples TRBV5-1 to TRBJ2-2; a weak D match, TRBD1 (6 bases). Trimming removed 0 bases at V and 0 bases at J, with 9 bases between. CDR3 size: 16 residues. Germline CDR1 reads SGHRS; CDR2 reads YFSETQ. This CDR3 is CASSLEPGANTGELFF. The DNA for the CDR3 is TGCGCCAGCAGCTTGGAGCCAGGGGCGAACACCGGGGAGCTGTTTTTT.

This clone was seen a handful of times. V usage is TRBV2 and J usage is TRBJ1-1; D is uncertain. The germline V and J ends were trimmed by 4 bases and 1 base, with 10 bases remaining between them. This CDR3 comprises 14 residues. CDR1 and CDR2 from the germline V gene are SNHLY and FYNNEI. This chain's CDR3 is CASSVDYRNTEAFF. CDR3 DNA: TGTGCCAGCAGTGTGGACTACAGGAACACTGAAGCTTTCTTT.

The chain combines TRBV7-8 with TRBJ2-1; TRBD2 matches at 12 bases. The CDR3 extends over 15 amino acids. Germline CDR1 and CDR2: SGHVS and FQNEAQ. V shed 6 bases, J shed 4 bases, and the junction held 4 bases outside the gene matches. For the CDR3, the DNA is TGTGCCAGCAGTCCGACTAGCGGGGGTTACAATGAGCAGTTCTTC. Translating gives CASSPTSGGYNEQFF.

V and J are TRBV24-1 and TRBJ1-2; D is unresolved. The CDR3 is made up of 12 amino acids. Germline assignment: CDR1 KGHDR and CDR2 SFDVKD. Trimming stripped 10 bases from V and 4 bases from J, with 12 bases between. CDR3: CATSGGSYGYTF. CDR3 sequence (DNA): TGTGCCACTAGCGGAGGGAGCTATGGCTACACCTTC.

The chain couples TRBV20-1 to TRBJ1-5; perhaps TRBD1 as D (5 bases). The CDR3 runs 14 residues. Germline V gene lookup returns CDR1 DFQATT and CDR2 SNEGSKA (reference sequence). V was trimmed by 3 bases and J by 5 bases, leaving 14 bases between them. CDR3 amino acids: CSASKQGSYQPQHF. CDR3 in DNA: TGCAGTGCTAGTAAGCAGGGATCCTATCAGCCCCAGCATTTT.

This clone showed up just a few times. The rearrangement links TRBV7-6 to TRBJ2-3, with a tentative D call TRBD2 (5 bases). This CDR3 region has 17 residues. Germline V gene data show CDR1 as SGHVS and CDR2 as FNYEAQ. Trimming cost V 3 bases and J 0 bases, with 16 bases left between them. The CDR3 spells CASSLSQTGFSTDTQYF. The CDR3 bases are TGTGCCAGCAGCTTGTCCCAAACGGGGTTCAGCACAGATACGCAGTATTTT.

The V call is TRBV5-1, the J call TRBJ1-2; a possible D gene is TRBD1 (5 bases). The CDR3 sequence is 16 residues long. From germline, CDR1 is SGHRS and CDR2 YFSETQ. Trimming took 1 base from V and 7 from J, leaving 20 bases between them. The CDR3 DNA reads TGCGCCAGCAGCTTGTCCGGGACGGGTGTTATTCCTGGCTACACCTTC. Amino acid sequence: CASSLSGTGVIPGYTF.

This chain links TRBV4-1 with TRBJ2-4; D unresolved. Germline CDR1 reads MGHRA; CDR2 reads YSYEKL. Trimming pared 4 bases from V and 6 bases from J, leaving 13 bases between. This CDR3 is 14 amino acids long. In DNA form, the CDR3 reads TGCGCCAGCAGCCGATCGGACCGAGGAAACATTCAGTACTTC. As protein: CASSRSDRGNIQYF.

The chain couples TRBV30 to TRBJ1-1; D uncertain. CDR1 and CDR2 (germline): GTSNPN, SVGIG (reference sequence). V was shortened by 4 bases and J by 1 base, with 4 bases between the two germline ends. The CDR3 is 11 amino acids. The CDR3 nucleotides are TGTGCCTGGAATGGGAACACTGAAGCTTTCTTT. The encoded protein is CAWNGNTEAFF.

This sequence joins TRBV6-5 and TRBJ1-1; TRBD1 matches 9 bases. CDR1 and CDR2 (germline): MNHEY, SVGAGI. V was pared by 0 bases and J by 5 bases, with 4 bases of the junction left unmatched. The CDR3 covers 15 residues. The CDR3 DNA follows: TGTGCCAGCAGTTACTCTGACAGGGGGGAGACTGAAGCTTTCTTT. Its translation is CASSYSDRGETEAFF.

This clone occurred once. The V gene is TRBV7-2, the J gene TRBJ1-1; D might be TRBD1 (5 bases). The CDR3 runs to 13 residues. CDR1 and CDR2 from the germline V gene are SGHTA and FQGNSA. Trimming removed 5 bases at V and 1 base at J, with 8 bases between. This chain's CDR3 is CASSDRRNTEAFF. CDR3 nucleotide sequence: TGTGCCAGCAGCGACAGAAGGAACACTGAAGCTTTCTTT.

The count of this clone is one. The chain carries TRBV5-1 and TRBJ1-4, with a weak D call TRBD1 (6 bases). The germline V and J ends were trimmed by 1 base and 3 bases, with 10 bases remaining between them. The CDR3 has 15 residues. Germline CDR1 and CDR2: SGHRS and YFSETQ. The CDR3 protein is CASSLPGASNEKLFF. Here the CDR3 DNA reads TGCGCCAGCAGCTTGCCGGGGGCCTCTAATGAAAAACTGTTTTTT.

This chain links TRBV11-1 with TRBJ2-1, with TRBD1 matching 9 bases. Trimming at V came to 4 bases and at J to 3 bases, leaving 1 base not matched to a gene. The CDR3 sequence is 14 residues long. The germline gives CDR1 SGHAT, CDR2 FQDESV (reference sequence). CDR3 DNA: TGTGCCAGCAGCTCGGGACAGGGCTACAATGAGCAGTTCTTC. This sequence encodes CASSSGQGYNEQFF.

The chain combines TRBV19 with TRBJ1-6, with D possibly matching TRBD1 (5 bases). The V gene lost 6 bases and the J gene lost 3 bases, with 9 bases spanning the gap. Looked up from germline, CDR1 is LNHDA and CDR2 is SQIVND (reference sequence). This CDR3 is 14 amino acids long. The CDR3 loop reads CASSRQNYNSPLHF. Here the CDR3 DNA reads TGTGCCAGTAGCAGACAGAACTATAATTCACCCCTCCACTTT.

V usage is TRBV12-3 or TRBV12-4 and J usage is TRBJ1-2; perhaps TRBD1 as D (5 bases). The CDR3 loop spans 12 amino acids. Trimming left V 3 bases short and J 7 bases short, with 9 bases between. The CDR3 DNA reads TGTGCCAGCAGTTTTCAGGGCGGTGGCTACACCTTC. It is translated as CASSFQGGGYTF.

V gene TRBV6-5 combines with J gene TRBJ1-4, with 9 bases aligning to TRBD1. V gave up 4 bases and J gave up 8 bases; unmatched junction bases: 8. Per germline, CDR1 MNHEY and CDR2 SVGAGI. The length of the CDR3 is 15 residues. Here the CDR3 DNA reads TGTGCCAGCAGTTTCAACAGGGGGCGACGGGAAAAACTGTTTTTT. Translating it yields CASSFNRGRREKLFF.